This TCR beta chain was profiled in a study of blood T cell repertoires in COVID-19. Deletions cut 5 bases from V and 4 bases from J, with 13 bases between. The CDR3 extends over 14 amino acids. From germline, CDR1 is LNHDA and CDR2 SQIVND (reference sequence). Here immunoSEQ multiplex PCR was the method, and the copy in TCRdb shows in-frame clones only, minus some. The data show about 240,000 clones, approximately 84% seen once. The sequencing sample was made of PBMCs or T cells enriched from blood (not recorded which). This rearrangement joins TRBV19 to TRBJ2-3, with D possibly TRBD1 on 5 matching bases. The receptor's source is a woman in her thirties or forties with acute COVID-19. In DNA, the CDR3 is TGTGCCAGTAGTGACGCAGGGCCCCCAGATACGCAGTATTTT. Translation: CASSDAGPPDTQYF.